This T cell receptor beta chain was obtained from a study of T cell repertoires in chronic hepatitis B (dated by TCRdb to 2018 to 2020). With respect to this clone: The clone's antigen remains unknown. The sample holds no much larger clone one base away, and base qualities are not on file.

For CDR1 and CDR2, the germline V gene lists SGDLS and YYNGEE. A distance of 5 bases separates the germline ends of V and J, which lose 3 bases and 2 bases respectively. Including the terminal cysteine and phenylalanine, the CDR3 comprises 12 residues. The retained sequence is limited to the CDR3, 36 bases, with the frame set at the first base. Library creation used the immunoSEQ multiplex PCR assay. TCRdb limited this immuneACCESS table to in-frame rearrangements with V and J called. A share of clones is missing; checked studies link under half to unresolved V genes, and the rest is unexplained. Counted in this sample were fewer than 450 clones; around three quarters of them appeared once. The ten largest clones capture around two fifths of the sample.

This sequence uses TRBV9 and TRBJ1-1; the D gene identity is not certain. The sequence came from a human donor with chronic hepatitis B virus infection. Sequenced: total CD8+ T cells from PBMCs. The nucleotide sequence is TGTGCCAGCAGCGGGTCCAACACTGAAGCTTTCTTT. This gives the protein CASSGSNTEAFF. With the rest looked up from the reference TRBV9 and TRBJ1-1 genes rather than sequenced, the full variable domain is DSGVTQTPKHLITATGQRVTLRCSPRSGDLSVYWYQQSLDQGLQFLIQYYNGEERAKGNILERFSAQQFPDLHSELNLSSLELGDSALYFCASSGSNTEAFFGQGTRLTVV.